The clone carrying this T cell receptor (beta chain) was seen once. The antigen is undetermined. An Oncomine TCR Beta short-read assay was used to sequence the DNA from cultured CD4+ T cells. Via MiXCR, TCRdb re-called the PCR reads, giving one row per CDR3 protein. The table includes approximately 12,000 distinct CDR3 sequences, around three fifths detected once. Treatment indicated: approximately 10-day PBMC culture with coronavirus spike peptide pools or control peptides (ViraFEST assay). T cells were expanded with peptide pools, and expanded clonotypes were identified by TCR sequencing. The CDR3 consists of 17 residues. Looked up from germline, CDR1 is SGHDT and CDR2 is YYEEEE. V shed 3 bases and J 3 bases; nucleotides not matched to a gene: 13. This entry belongs to a study of vaccination and CD4 T cells after COVID-19. In the study overall: For each participant, vaccination comprised two doses of either the BNT162b2 or the mRNA-1273 vaccine.

This receptor was identified in a human donor who had recovered from COVID-19. The sequenced sample consisted of CD4+ T cells from blood, cultured in vitro. The chain is built from TRBV5-6 and TRBJ1-2; 8 bases match TRBD1. The CDR3 bases are TGTGCCAGCAGCTCCCTGGCCAGGACAGGGCTCGACTATGGCTACACCTTC. The encoded protein is CASSSLARTGLDYGYTF.